One sample yielded the 31 T cell receptor beta chains listed below, sequenced in a study of shared clonotypes between healthy human individuals. TCRdb keeps only in-frame clones here, not all; method: immunoSEQ multiplex PCR. The data show a few million clones, around 93% seen once. Sequenced input: naive CD4+ T cells from PBMCs. The subset denotes: CD45RA+ positively selected. These receptors were collected from a man aged 18 to 30 in good health. Some clones in this sample may be carry-over from other donors' samples.

Comments on this clone: Compared with germline, one end of the junction differs, possibly owing to a read error. V gene TRBV28 combines with J gene TRBJ1-4; D is unresolved. Germline loops: CDR1 MDHEN, CDR2 SYDVKM. This CDR3 is 12 amino acids long. The CDR3 loop is CASRLANEKLFF. The CDR3 nucleotides read TGTGCCAGCCGTTTGGCTAATGAAAAACTGTTTTTT.

A single count supports this clone. The rearrangement joins TRBV28 to TRBJ1-2, with no clear D. The germline V and J ends were trimmed by 6 bases and 4 bases, with 15 bases remaining between them. The germline gives CDR1 MDHEN, CDR2 SYDVKM. The CDR3 totals 14 residues. CDR3 region: CASRVATFLYGYTF. Written as DNA, the CDR3 is TGTGCCAGCAGAGTGGCGACGTTCCTCTATGGCTACACCTTC.

This chain joins TRBV11-2 and TRBJ1-1; weak D call: TRBD1 (5 bases). The CDR3 is 14 residues long. The V gene lost 4 bases and the J gene lost 0 bases, with 9 bases spanning the gap. Germline V gives CDR1 SGHAT, CDR2 FQNNGV. CDR3 sequence: CASSWGRLNTEAFF. The CDR3 nucleotides read TGTGCCAGCAGCTGGGGACGGTTGAACACTGAAGCTTTCTTT.

This chain links TRBV6-6 with TRBJ1-4; D might be TRBD1 (5 bases). The germline V and J ends were trimmed by 2 bases and 5 bases, with 9 bases remaining between them. Germline CDR1 MNHNY, CDR2 SVGAGI (reference sequence). This CDR3 comprises 14 residues. CDR3 protein: CASSYGGANEKLFF. CDR3 bases: TGTGCCAGCAGTTACGGCGGGGCAAATGAAAAACTGTTTTTT.

The chain joins TRBV30 to TRBJ2-1; D not certain. This CDR3 comprises 15 residues. The germline CDR1 and CDR2 sequences are GTSNPN and SVGIG (reference sequence). V lost 5 bases and J lost 8, with 22 bases in between. CDR3 region: CAWARGVPFGDEQFF. CDR3 in DNA: TGTGCCTGGGCGAGAGGCGTTCCTTTTGGGGATGAGCAGTTCTTC.

V and J are TRBV6-5 and TRBJ2-1; 10 bases align to TRBD2. This CDR3 is 16 amino acids long. V trimming: 0 bases; J trimming: 4 bases; junction bases outside the gene matches: 3. Germline V lookup: CDR1 MNHEY, CDR2 SVGAGI. The CDR3 nucleotides read TGTGCCAGCAGTTACTCGGGACTAGCGAAATACAATGAGCAGTTCTTC. Translating it yields CASSYSGLAKYNEQFF.

This clone was counted once. The chain employs TRBV18 and TRBJ2-1; 7 nucleotides match TRBD1. Germline V gene lookup returns CDR1 KGHSH and CDR2 LQKENI. V shed 3 bases, J shed 7 bases, and the junction held 6 bases outside the gene matches. The CDR3 has 14 residues. CDR3 residues: CASSPQGGTNEQFF. The CDR3 nucleotides are TGTGCCAGCTCACCCCAAGGGGGCACAAATGAGCAGTTCTTC.

The CDR3 loop reads CASSSRGVGVYEQYF. Written as DNA, the CDR3 is TGCGCCAGCAGCTCCAGGGGCGTTGGAGTTTACGAGCAGTACTTC. This chain joins TRBV5-1 and TRBJ2-7; D may be TRBD1 (6 bases). Germline V gene lookup returns CDR1 SGHRS and CDR2 YFSETQ. The CDR3 runs to 15 residues. Between the trimmed V and J ends, which lost 3 bases and 4 bases, there was a span of 17 bases.

This sequence joins TRBV10-1 and TRBJ2-7, with D hard to call. The germline V gene encodes CDR1 WNHNN and CDR2 SYGVQD (reference sequence). V dropped 3 bases and J dropped 5 bases, with 11 bases sitting between them. CDR3 length: 13 residues. The CDR3 sequence: CASSDGPRNEQYF. The CDR3 DNA follows: TGCGCCAGCAGTGATGGACCCCGGAACGAGCAGTACTTC.

Notes on this clone: Other DNA sequences in the sample encode the same CDR3. The chain has TRBV11-2 and TRBJ2-7; 8 positions agree with TRBD1. J lost 3 bases, V lost 1 base, and 2 bases had no gene match. The CDR3 has 14 amino acids. CDR1 and CDR2 from the germline V gene are SGHAT and FQNNGV. The CDR3 is CASSLGTGSYEQYF. In DNA form, the CDR3 reads TGTGCCAGCAGCTTAGGGACAGGGAGCTACGAGCAGTACTTC. Full variable domain (remainder filled in from reference TRBV11-2 and TRBJ2-7): EAGVAQSPRYKIIEKRQSVAFWCNPISGHATLYWYQQILGQGPKLLIQFQNNGVVDDSQLPKDRFSAERLKGVDSTLKIQPAKLEDSAVYLCASSLGTGSYEQYFGPGTRLTVT.

The CDR3 region has the DNA TGTGCCTGGAGTGATACAACCGGGGAGCTGTTTTTT. It encodes CAWSDTTGELFF. J is TRBJ2-2 and V is TRBV30; D is unclear. Per the germline V gene, CDR1 is GTSNPN and CDR2 is SVGIG (reference sequence). There are 12 residues in the CDR3. The V gene lost 1 base and the J gene lost 5 bases, with 5 bases spanning the gap.

This chain links TRBV5-3 with TRBJ1-3, with 9 bases aligning to TRBD1. TRBV5-3 is an ORF, with its function uncertain. Trimming took 3 bases from V and 2 from J; bases not matched to a gene: 9. The CDR3 consists of 17 residues. The CDR3 region is CARSSGQGPFTGNTIYF. CDR3 nucleotides: TGTGCCAGAAGCTCGGGACAGGGCCCTTTTACTGGAAACACCATATATTTT.

As DNA, the CDR3 is TGTGCCAGCAGGCCCGGGACAGGGAGAACAGATACGCAGTATTTT. This encodes CASRPGTGRTDTQYF. The chain combines TRBV6-5 with TRBJ2-3; 9 bases map to TRBD1. CDR3 length equals 15 residues. V trimming: 6 bases; J trimming: 3 bases; junction bases outside the gene matches: 7. Germline CDR1 is MNHEY and CDR2 is SVGAGI.

The chain carries TRBV7-2 and TRBJ1-2; tentative D call: TRBD1 (5 bases). Germline CDR1 reads SGHTA; CDR2 reads FQGNSA. With 2 bases removed from V and 4 bases from J, the gap between germline ends came to 11 bases. The CDR3 length is 14 residues. CDR3: CASSLRRAGYGYTF. The DNA for the CDR3 is TGTGCCAGCAGCTTACGCAGGGCGGGCTATGGCTACACCTTC.

The chain uses TRBV5-1 and TRBJ2-1, with 13 nucleotides matching TRBD2. The CDR3 totals 17 residues. The V gene end was trimmed by 4 bases and the J gene end by 3 bases; junction bases not matched to a gene: 7. Germline CDR1 reads SGHRS; CDR2 reads YFSETQ. Written as DNA, the CDR3 is TGCGCCAGCAGCCTCATCGGACTAGCGGGGGTCTACAATGAGCAGTTCTTC. It specifies CASSLIGLAGVYNEQFF.

With regard to this clone: At the DNA level, this CDR3 is encoded by other sequences in the same sample as well. The chain recombines TRBV7-9 with TRBJ1-3; perhaps TRBD1 as D (6 bases). Germline loops: CDR1 SEHNR, CDR2 FQNEAQ (reference sequence). With 4 bases removed from V and 2 bases from J, the gap between germline ends came to 9 bases. There are 14 residues in the CDR3. The CDR3 region is CASSSTGPGNTIYF. The CDR3 DNA reads as TGTGCCAGCAGCTCTACAGGGCCTGGAAACACCATATATTTT.

The V call is TRBV28, the J call TRBJ2-4; 9 positions match TRBD1. V was clipped by 4 bases and J by 1 base; unmatched bases: 5. The CDR3 runs to 16 residues. Per the germline V gene, CDR1 is MDHEN and CDR2 is SYDVKM. CDR3 sequence: CASSSWTGDAKNIQYF. The CDR3 nucleotides read TGTGCCAGCAGTTCCTGGACAGGGGACGCCAAAAACATTCAGTACTTC.

The genes are TRBV4-1 and TRBJ1-5, with 7 bases matching TRBD1. Germline CDR1 is MGHRA and CDR2 is YSYEKL. V was clipped by 1 base and J by 1 base; unmatched bases: 10. The CDR3 totals 18 residues. The CDR3 sequence: CASSQVPTGRGSNQPQHF. The CDR3 region has the DNA TGCGCCAGCAGCCAAGTCCCGACAGGGAGGGGAAGCAATCAGCCCCAGCATTTT.

V gene TRBV4-3 combines with J gene TRBJ2-7, with a possible D match to TRBD1 (6 bases). The germline V and J ends were trimmed by 0 bases and 5 bases, with 23 bases remaining between them. The V gene's germline CDR1 is LGHNA and CDR2 YSLEER. This CDR3 is 18 amino acids long. This CDR3 is CASSQDSPEGGFLDEQYF. CDR3 DNA: TGCGCCAGCAGCCAAGATTCCCCCGAAGGGGGATTTTTGGACGAGCAGTACTTC.

A note on this clone: In the same sample, other DNA sequences code for this CDR3. The V call is TRBV7-2, the J call TRBJ2-2, with 11 bases aligning to TRBD2. The CDR3 is made up of 15 amino acids. Germline trimming cut 2 bases from V and 6 bases from J; bases unmatched to any gene: 2. The germline gives CDR1 SGHTA, CDR2 FQGNSA. CDR3 region: CASSLLAGGSGELFF. Written as DNA, the CDR3 is TGTGCCAGCAGCTTACTAGCGGGAGGCTCCGGGGAGCTGTTTTTT.

V and J are TRBV6-5 and TRBJ2-1; TRBD2 might be the D (6 bases). This CDR3 has 13 amino acids. Germline V gives CDR1 MNHEY, CDR2 SVGAGI. The V and J ends lost 0 bases and 10 bases respectively, with 10 bases between them. The CDR3 spells CASSYSGGAEQFF. Here the CDR3 DNA reads TGTGCCAGCAGTTACTCCGGGGGAGCGGAGCAGTTCTTC.

The chain joins TRBV27 to TRBJ2-7; 9 bases are a match to TRBD2. The V gene end was trimmed by 2 bases and the J gene end by 3 bases; junction bases not matched to a gene: 17. The CDR3 spans 19 residues. Germline-derived CDR1 and CDR2 are MNHEY and SMNVEV (reference sequence). CDR3 sequence reads: CASSLRKRAASGELYEQYF. Written as DNA, the CDR3 is TGTGCCAGCAGTTTAAGAAAACGGGCAGCTAGCGGGGAGCTCTACGAGCAGTACTTC.

V gene TRBV2 combines with J gene TRBJ1-6; D not certain. CDR1 and CDR2 (germline): SNHLY, FYNNEI. There are 14 residues in the CDR3. Trimming took off 6 bases at V and 5 bases at J, with 11 bases between the two ends. This chain's CDR3 is CASRVAGDNSPLHF. DNA of the CDR3: TGTGCCAGCAGGGTAGCAGGAGATAATTCACCCCTCCACTTT.

As regards this clone: This same CDR3 is encoded by further DNA sequences in the sample. The chain is built from TRBV7-9 and TRBJ1-5; possibly TRBD1 for D (5 bases). The CDR3 loop spans 14 amino acids. Trimming shortened V by 1 base and J by 3 bases, and 7 bases separated the two germline ends. CDR1 is SEHNR, CDR2 FQNEAQ, per germline (reference sequence). The CDR3 DNA reads TGTGCCAGCAGCTTAGGGGGCTACAATCAGCCCCAGCATTTT. This encodes CASSLGGYNQPQHF.

The V call is TRBV28, the J call TRBJ2-2; D may be TRBD2 (5 bases). Germline values: CDR1 MDHEN, CDR2 SYDVKM. With 5 bases removed from V and 0 bases from J, the gap between germline ends came to 13 bases. The CDR3 contains 16 residues. CDR3 sequence reads: CASSDQRAPNTGELFF. The DNA of the CDR3 is TGTGCCAGCAGTGATCAGAGGGCTCCGAACACCGGGGAGCTGTTTTTT. Complete variable domain (other parts from reference TRBV28 and TRBJ2-2): DVKVTQSSRYLVKRTGEKVFLECVQDMDHENMFWYRQDPGLGLRLIYFSYDVKMKEKGDIPEGYSVSREKKERFSLILESASTNQTSMYLCASSDQRAPNTGELFFGEGSRLTVL.

The V gene is TRBV28, the J gene TRBJ1-1, with 8 bases lining up with TRBD1. Germline assignment: CDR1 MDHEN and CDR2 SYDVKM. This CDR3 comprises 16 residues. V lost 2 bases, J lost 1 base, and 6 bases stayed unmatched. This CDR3 reads CASSLRQGLGNTEAFF. As DNA, the CDR3 is TGTGCCAGCAGTTTAAGACAGGGGTTGGGGAACACTGAAGCTTTCTTT. Combining the CDR3 with reference TRBV28 and TRBJ1-1 gives the whole variable domain DVKVTQSSRYLVKRTGEKVFLECVQDMDHENMFWYRQDPGLGLRLIYFSYDVKMKEKGDIPEGYSVSREKKERFSLILESASTNQTSMYLCASSLRQGLGNTEAFFGQGTRLTVV.

The chain uses TRBV18 and TRBJ1-2, with TRBD1 matching 8 bases. Per germline, CDR1 KGHSH and CDR2 LQKENI. V lost 2 bases, J lost 3 bases, and 5 bases stayed unmatched. CDR3 length equals 15 residues. The CDR3: CASSPTTGEDYGYTF. CDR3 coding DNA: TGTGCCAGCTCACCAACGACAGGGGAGGACTATGGCTACACCTTC.

This clone was recorded once. This chain joins TRBV21-1 and TRBJ1-2; TRBD1 is the table's D call and was not checked against the DNA. TRBV21-1 is listed as a pseudogene. This CDR3 region has 17 residues. CDR3 DNA: TGTGCCAGCAGCAAACGGAGTCGGGACAGGGCGATTAACGGCTACACCTTC. It encodes CASSKRSRDRAINGYTF.

The V gene is TRBV6-1, the J gene TRBJ2-1; TRBD2 agrees at 7 bases. With V trimmed by 7 bases and J by 8 bases, 5 bases remained unmatched. Germline CDR1 is MNHNS and CDR2 is SASEGT. CDR3 length equals 12 residues. CDR3 coding DNA: TGTGCCAGCACCCCGAGCGGGGATGAGCAGTTCTTC. Translating it yields CASTPSGDEQFF.

Of note for this clone: One end of the junction varies from germline; a read error may be responsible. The V call is TRBV28, the J call TRBJ2-7, with TRBD1 matching 7 bases. Germline CDR1 reads MDHEN; CDR2 reads SYDVKM. The CDR3 covers 12 residues. The CDR3 here is CASREKWDRADF. For the CDR3, the DNA is TGTGCCAGCAGGGAGAAATGGGACAGAGCCGACTTC.

This rearrangement joins TRBV19 to TRBJ2-7; 8 bases agree with TRBD2. Germline V gives CDR1 LNHDA, CDR2 SQIVND (reference sequence). This CDR3 is 13 amino acids long. J was trimmed by 4 bases and V by 9 bases; bases with no gene match: 8. This CDR3 is CASRGGSGYEQYF. The DNA for the CDR3 is TGTGCCAGCCGGGGGGGTAGCGGTTACGAGCAGTACTTC.